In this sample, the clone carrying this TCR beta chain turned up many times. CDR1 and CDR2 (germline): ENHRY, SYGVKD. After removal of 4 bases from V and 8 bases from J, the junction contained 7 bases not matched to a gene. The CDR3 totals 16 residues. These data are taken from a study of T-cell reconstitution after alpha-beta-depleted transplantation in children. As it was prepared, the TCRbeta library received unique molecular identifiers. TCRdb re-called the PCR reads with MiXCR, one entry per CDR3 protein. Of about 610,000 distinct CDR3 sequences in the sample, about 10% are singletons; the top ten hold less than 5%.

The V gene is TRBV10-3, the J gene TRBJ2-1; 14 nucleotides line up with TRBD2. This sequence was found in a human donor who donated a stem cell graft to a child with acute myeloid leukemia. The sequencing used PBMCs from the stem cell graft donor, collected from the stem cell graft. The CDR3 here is CAISGKTGLAGDEQFF. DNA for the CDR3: TGTGCCATCAGTGGGAAGACGGGACTAGCGGGGGATGAGCAGTTCTTC.